The 2 T cell receptor beta chains below were found in one sample sequenced in a study of cytomegalovirus exposure and HLA in healthy donors (dated by TCRdb to the late 2010s). Receptor libraries were prepared by the immunoSEQ multiplex PCR assay. For the multiplex PCR, a mixture combining 60 forward primers for TCR Vbeta segments and 13 reverse primers for TCR Jbeta segments was used. Entries here come from immuneACCESS through TCRdb and include only in-frame sequences with V and J called. Some clones fail to appear in such tables; in the studies checked, an unresolved V gene covers under half of the shortfall, and the cause of the remainder is unknown. In all, the sample holds some 110,000 clones, and roughly 80% of those were seen once. The ten largest clones add up to around 5.2% of the sample. Sequencing was performed on PBMCs. Receptors originate from a man between 45 and 60 years old in good health and CMV-seropositive.

The chain links TRBV19 to TRBJ2-1; TRBD1 matches 7 bases. After removal of 4 bases from V and 7 bases from J, the junction contained 7 bases not matched to a gene. In germline, CDR1 is LNHDA, CDR2 SQIVND (reference sequence). The CDR3 has 14 residues. The CDR3 region has the DNA TGTGCCAGTAGTACTCCGGGACAGAGGAATGAGCAGTTCTTC. This sequence encodes CASSTPGQRNEQFF.

V is TRBV28 and J is TRBJ1-5, with 8 bases that match TRBD1. V lost 6 bases and J lost 2; bases outside the gene matches: 6. In germline, CDR1 is MDHEN, CDR2 SYDVKM. This CDR3 contains 15 residues. The CDR3 DNA reads as TGTGCCAGCAGCCAGGGGGCTGTGGGCAATCAGCCCCAGCATTTT. Translation gives CASSQGAVGNQPQHF.